The 28 T cell receptor beta chains below were found in one sample sequenced in a study of breast tumors, draining lymph nodes, adjacent tissues. The lymph nodes were axillary draining lymph nodes from breast cancer patients. TCRdb fed the multiplex PCR reads into MiXCR, producing one record per CDR3 protein. Of some 230,000 distinct CDR3 sequences listed, under 40% are singletons. Sequenced input: axillary lymph node tissue. These receptors were obtained from a female donor with breast cancer. Some clones in this sample may be carry-over from other donors' samples.

This clonotype came up many times. The J gene is TRBJ2-4, the V gene TRBV2; weak D call: TRBD1 (5 bases). The CDR3 totals 15 residues. Germline-derived CDR1 and CDR2 are SNHLY and FYNNEI. The germline V and J ends were trimmed by 7 bases and 0 bases, with 13 bases remaining between them. The CDR3: CASTADRPAKNIQYF. The DNA for the CDR3 is TGTGCCAGCACCGCCGACAGACCAGCCAAAAACATTCAGTACTTC.

This clonotype came up many times. This chain connects TRBV7-9 to TRBJ1-6; 9 bases fit TRBD1. Germline loops: CDR1 SEHNR, CDR2 FQNEAQ (reference sequence). CDR3 length: 16 residues. V was pared by 1 base and J by 8 bases, with 6 bases of the junction left unmatched. CDR3 loop: CASSLVGTGSHSPLHF. The CDR3 DNA sequence: TGTGCCAGCAGCTTAGTCGGGACAGGGTCTCATTCACCCCTCCACTTT.

Ten or more counts support this clonotype. This chain joins TRBV20-1 and TRBJ2-3; tentative D call: TRBD2 (5 bases). The CDR3 runs 13 residues. Germline CDR1 and CDR2: DFQATT and SNEGSKA (reference sequence). CDR3 DNA sequence: TGCAAAACGGGCGGACTCCGCACAGATACGCAGTATTTT. As protein: CKTGGLRTDTQYF.

Ten or more counts support this clonotype. The chain carries TRBV5-5 and TRBJ2-2; D is uncertain. The CDR3 has 15 residues. CDR1 and CDR2 from the germline V gene are SGHKS and YYEKEE (reference sequence). Trimming stripped 6 bases from V and 1 base from J, with 13 bases between. In DNA form, the CDR3 reads TGTGCCAGCACCCCTTTGAGGCTGAACACCGGGGAGCTGTTTTTT. Translation gives CASTPLRLNTGELFF.

This clonotype appeared many times. This chain uses TRBV6-6 with TRBJ2-7; 12 bases align to TRBD2. This CDR3 has 16 amino acids. Germline V gene data show CDR1 as MNHNY and CDR2 as SVGAGI (reference sequence). V gave up 5 bases and J gave up 5 bases; unmatched junction bases: 10. The CDR3 DNA sequence: TGTGCCAGCAGTCGGTCTACTCGGACTAGCGGGAACGAGCAGTACTTC. As protein: CASSRSTRTSGNEQYF.

This chain connects TRBV28 to TRBJ2-5; D call uncertain. CDR3 length: 13 residues. V lost 5 bases, J lost 2 bases, and 9 bases lay in between. Germline-derived CDR1 and CDR2 are MDHEN and SYDVKM. CDR3 protein: CASSATNQETQYF. CDR3 bases: TGTGCCAGCAGTGCTACGAATCAAGAGACCCAGTACTTC.

The V gene is TRBV7-2, the J gene TRBJ2-3; D perhaps matches TRBD2 (5 bases). Germline CDR1 SGHTA, CDR2 FQGNSA. This CDR3 is built from 14 residues. With 6 bases removed from V and 1 base from J, the gap between germline ends came to 11 bases. CDR3 residues: CASRPGNGTDTQYF. The CDR3 nucleotides are TGTGCCAGCAGACCGGGGAACGGCACAGATACGCAGTATTTT.

The rearrangement links TRBV24-1 to TRBJ2-5; a possible D gene is TRBD2 (6 bases). Germline CDR1 is KGHDR and CDR2 is SFDVKD. The CDR3 extends over 16 amino acids. V lost 2 bases and J lost 2, with 14 bases in between. CDR3 in amino acids: CATSDYGGRMQETQYF. As DNA, the CDR3 is TGTGCCACCAGTGATTATGGGGGGAGGATGCAAGAGACCCAGTACTTC.

The chain has TRBV7-9 and TRBJ2-7; the D is unclear. In germline, CDR1 is SEHNR, CDR2 FQNEAQ (reference sequence). CDR3 length equals 14 residues. V was cut by 5 bases and J by 2 bases, with 13 bases left in between. CDR3 nucleotides: TGTGCCAGCAGCCCACCAGGTTCGACCTACGAGCAGTACTTC. Translated, it gives CASSPPGSTYEQYF.

Of note for this clonotype: Just one base apart from a much larger clone, this may be a read error. This chain joins TRBV5-1 and TRBJ1-5; 9 positions match TRBD1. The V and J ends lost 4 bases and 7 bases, in that order; junction bases with no gene match: 9. The V gene's germline CDR1 is SGHRS and CDR2 YFSETQ. CDR3 length: 15 amino acids. This CDR3 reads CASSLTGGANQPQHF. CDR3 DNA: TGCGCCAGCAGCCTAACAGGGGGCGCGAACCAGCCCCAGCATTTT.

The J gene is TRBJ2-7, the V gene TRBV28; the D gene is possibly TRBD2 (5 bases). V was trimmed by 2 bases and J by 5 bases, leaving 16 bases between them. From germline, CDR1 is MDHEN and CDR2 SYDVKM. This CDR3 has 15 residues. CDR3 bases: TGTGCCAGCAGTTTAATCGGAACGGGGTGGGACGAGCAGTACTTC. Amino acid sequence: CASSLIGTGWDEQYF.

This clonotype was seen at least ten times. The chain employs TRBV20-1 and TRBJ2-5; a weak D match, TRBD2 (5 bases). This CDR3 is built from 12 residues. Germline loops: CDR1 DFQATT, CDR2 SNEGSKA (reference sequence). V was trimmed by 6 bases and J by 4 bases, leaving 12 bases between them. The DNA for the CDR3 is TGCAGTGCCACCGACTACGCAGAGACCCAGTACTTC. It translates to CSATDYAETQYF.

As concerns this clonotype: This CDR3 is missing its conserved last phenylalanine or tryptophan, likely due to a read error. No DNA is shown, since the ends of the CDR3 on it are uncertain; the CDR3 is the one TCRdb lists. The rearrangement joins TRBV9 to TRBJ2-5; the D call TRBD1 from the table was never checked on the DNA. The CDR3 length is 16 residues, termini included. Germline V gene data show CDR1 as SGDLS and CDR2 as YYNGEE. CDR3 in amino acids: CASSPRVGSYGYTLGS.

Comment on this clonotype: No conserved phenylalanine or tryptophan ends this CDR3, so it is likely a read error. This rearrangement joins TRBV7-2 to TRBJ2-7; 7 nucleotides align to TRBD1. The V gene's germline CDR1 is SGHTA and CDR2 FQGNSA. The CDR3 has 15 residues. J lost 2 bases, V lost 1 base, and 5 bases had no gene match. For the CDR3, the DNA is TGTGCCAGCAGCTTAGTCCCAGGGGGTGCCTACGAGCAGTACTTG. Amino acid sequence: CASSLVPGGAYEQYL.

The rearrangement links TRBV20-1 to TRBJ1-1; no firm D call. Germline-derived CDR1 and CDR2 are DFQATT and SNEGSKA (reference sequence). The CDR3 contains 12 residues. Trimming cost V 3 bases and J 11 bases, with 16 bases left between them. CDR3 protein: CSARRQAREAFF. The CDR3 DNA reads as TGCAGTGCTAGGAGGCAGGCGAGGGAGGCTTTCTTT.

At least ten counts were recorded for this clonotype. The genes are TRBV14 and TRBJ2-3; TRBD2 might be the D (6 bases). With 0 bases removed from V and 0 bases from J, the gap between germline ends came to 16 bases. Germline CDR1 reads SGHDN; CDR2 reads FVKESK. The CDR3 covers 18 residues. For the CDR3, the DNA is TGTGCCAGCAGCCAAGATATGCGGGGACGATATAGCACAGATACGCAGTATTTT. Amino acid sequence: CASSQDMRGRYSTDTQYF. Together with reference TRBV14 and TRBJ2-3, the CDR3 gives the full variable domain: EAGVTQFPSHSVIEKGQTVTLRCDPISGHDNLYWYRRVMGKEIKFLLHFVKESKQDESGMPNNRFLAERTGGTYSTLKVQPAELEDSGVYFCASSQDMRGRYSTDTQYFGPGTRLTVL.

This clonotype appeared many times. This chain links TRBV6-5 with TRBJ2-1, with D perhaps TRBD2 (6 bases). Trimming left V 6 bases short and J 7 bases short, with 13 bases between. This CDR3 is built from 13 residues. Germline values: CDR1 MNHEY, CDR2 SVGAGI. CDR3 nucleotide sequence: TGTGCCAGCAGGCGAGGAGGGAGGAATGAGCAGTTCTTC. Protein product: CASRRGGRNEQFF.

The table lists this clonotype with many counts. The chain joins TRBV12-3 or TRBV12-4 to TRBJ2-6; TRBD1 agrees at 7 bases. V shed 7 bases, J shed 2 bases, and the junction held 5 bases outside the gene matches. This CDR3 has 15 residues. CDR3 region: CASTDRDPGANVLTF. The DNA for the CDR3 is TGTGCCAGCACCGACAGGGACCCTGGGGCCAACGTCCTGACTTTC.

This clonotype was observed at least ten times. The V gene is TRBV9, the J gene TRBJ1-2; the D is unclear. This CDR3 contains 13 residues. Germline CDR1 is SGDLS and CDR2 is YYNGEE. With 0 bases removed from V and 8 bases from J, the gap between germline ends came to 11 bases. CDR3 in DNA: TGTGCCAGCAGCGTAGGTCCCATCGGGGGCTACACCTTC. Amino acid sequence: CASSVGPIGGYTF.

This clonotype was detected ten times or more. The genes are TRBV7-8 and TRBJ2-7; D possibly corresponds to TRBD1 (6 bases). The CDR3 loop spans 14 amino acids. Germline lookup yields CDR1 SGHVS and CDR2 FQNEAQ. Trimming left V 5 bases short and J 4 bases short, with 15 bases between. CDR3 in DNA: TGTGCCAGCAGCGAGGGGGACATTGGTTACGAGCAGTACTTC. It translates to CASSEGDIGYEQYF.

The chain is built from TRBV25-1 and TRBJ2-1, with D possibly being TRBD2 (6 bases). The CDR3 contains 18 residues. Trimming cost V 2 bases and J 0 bases, with 17 bases left between them. CDR1 and CDR2 from the germline V gene are MGHDK and SYGVNS. CDR3 region: CASSEGEWAGSSYNEQFF. The CDR3 bases are TGTGCCAGCAGTGAAGGGGAGTGGGCGGGGAGCTCCTACAATGAGCAGTTCTTC.

Many counts were recorded for this clonotype. J is TRBJ1-2 and V is TRBV7-2; 7 nucleotides align to TRBD1. The germline gives CDR1 SGHTA, CDR2 FQGNSA. The CDR3 is 13 amino acids. The J segment lost 5 bases and the V segment lost 5 bases, leaving 5 bases of the junction unmatched. CDR3 coding DNA: TGTGCCAGCAGCCGACCGGGACAGTATGGCTACACCTTC. It translates to CASSRPGQYGYTF.

There are many counts of this clonotype. CDR3 coding DNA: TGCGCCAGCAGCTTGGAGACAGCTAGAGATACGCAGTATTTT. The encoded protein is CASSLETARDTQYF. The rearrangement joins TRBV5-1 to TRBJ2-3, with a tentative D call TRBD1 (5 bases). CDR3 size: 14 residues. Per the germline V gene, CDR1 is SGHRS and CDR2 is YFSETQ. The germline V and J ends were trimmed by 0 bases and 5 bases, with 10 bases remaining between them.

This clonotype has a count of ten or more. The rearrangement uses TRBV19 and TRBJ1-2; D is unclear. Germline V gene sequence: CDR1 LNHDA, CDR2 SQIVND (reference sequence). CDR3 size: 17 residues. V lost 4 bases and J lost 2, with 20 bases in between. CDR3 region: CASSNRRLSGVNYGYTF. The CDR3 DNA sequence: TGTGCCAGTAGTAATCGGCGGTTGTCCGGGGTAAACTATGGCTACACCTTC.

The chain combines TRBV10-3 with TRBJ2-7, with 12 bases that match TRBD1. CDR3 length: 17 residues. The trim removed 10 bases at V and 1 base at J, leaving 14 bases unmatched. Per the germline V gene, CDR1 is ENHRY and CDR2 is SYGVKD. CDR3 coding DNA: TGTGCCACCAGGTACTCCGGGACAGGGGGCACTTCCTACGAGCAGTACTTC. Encoded protein: CATRYSGTGGTSYEQYF.

This sequence joins TRBV20-1 and TRBJ1-4; D not resolved. CDR1 and CDR2 from the germline V gene are DFQATT and SNEGSKA (reference sequence). V dropped 1 base and J dropped 3 bases, with 15 bases sitting between them. This CDR3 region has 16 residues. CDR3 region: CSARASGRRANEKLFF. The CDR3 DNA sequence: TGCAGTGCTAGAGCCTCCGGGAGGAGAGCTAATGAAAAACTGTTTTTT.

Comments on this clonotype: This may stem from a read error, because a much larger clone lies one nucleotide away. The rearrangement uses TRBV6-5 and TRBJ1-4; tentative D call: TRBD1 (6 bases). CDR3 length: 15 residues. Trimming removed 5 bases from V and 8 bases from J, with 18 bases in between. CDR1 MNHEY and CDR2 SVGAGI come from the germline V gene. The CDR3: CASSHGAAGAEKLFF. The DNA for the CDR3 is TGTGCCAGCAGTCATGGCGCGGCAGGGGCCGAAAAACTGTTTTTT.

Remarks on this clonotype: This clone may be a read error of a much larger clone one base away. J is TRBJ2-3 and V is TRBV7-9; unclear D gene. The germline gives CDR1 SEHNR, CDR2 FQNEAQ (reference sequence). The CDR3 consists of 14 residues. V lost 5 bases and J 7 bases, leaving 16 bases between the germline ends. In DNA, the CDR3 is TGTGCCAGCAGCCCAAGTGTCTCTCGGAATACGCAGTATTTT. Its protein product is CASSPSVSRNTQYF. The whole variable domain, remainder taken from reference TRBV7-9 and TRBJ2-3, is DTGVSQNPRHKITKRGQNVTFRCDPISEHNRLYWYRQTLGQGPEFLTYFQNEAQLEKSRLLSDRFSAERPKGSFSTLEIQRTEQGDSAMYLCASSPSVSRNTQYFGPGTRLTVL.